Listed here are 8 T cell receptor beta chains from one sample, sequenced in a study of human T cells and chemical hapten exposure. Time point denoted: patch test 2, 6 weeks after DPC sensitization. The treatment is: therapeutic diphenylcyclopropenone sensitization with weekly scalp DPC. Each CDR3 protein is one row after TCRdb ran MiXCR on the RACE reads. The top ten hold more than 1.5% of the sample, which has fewer than 85,000 distinct CDR3 sequences, around 10% seen once. This specimen consisted of whole blood, obtained in connection with sensitization to the hapten diphenylcyclopropenone (DPC). These receptors all come from a young man with alopecia areata. Some clones in this sample may be carry-over from other donors' samples.

This clonotype was counted ten times or more. The gene calls are TRBV6-5 and TRBJ1-6, with D perhaps matching TRBD1 (6 bases). CDR1 is MNHEY, CDR2 SVGAGI, per germline. The CDR3 is 15 amino acids. V was shortened by 4 bases and J by 7 bases, with 14 bases between the two germline ends. This chain's CDR3 is CASSSLDRRNSPLHF. In nucleotides, the CDR3 is TGTGCCAGCAGTTCGCTTGACAGGAGAAATTCACCCCTCCACTTT.

This clonotype was seen only a few times. This chain links TRBV6-6 with TRBJ2-3, with TRBD2 matching 9 bases. This CDR3 has 16 amino acids. V gave up 6 bases and J gave up 0 bases; unmatched junction bases: 7. Looked up from germline, CDR1 is MNHNY and CDR2 is SVGAGI (reference sequence). CDR3: CASRQTLAGSTDTQYF. The CDR3 nucleotides are TGTGCCAGCAGGCAAACCCTAGCGGGGAGCACAGATACGCAGTATTTT.

This clonotype was counted only a few times. The V call is TRBV9, the J call TRBJ1-3, with D tentatively TRBD1 (5 bases). The CDR3 is 15 amino acids. CDR1 SGDLS and CDR2 YYNGEE come from the germline V gene. V dropped 0 bases and J dropped 4 bases, with 11 bases sitting between them. This CDR3 is CASSVGQGRGNTIYF. CDR3 DNA: TGTGCCAGCAGCGTAGGTCAGGGCAGAGGAAACACCATATATTTT.

The chain has TRBV12-3 or TRBV12-4 and TRBJ2-5; the D is unclear. This CDR3 is built from 14 residues. Trimming removed 5 bases from V and 2 bases from J, with 12 bases in between. The CDR3 coding sequence is TGTGCCAGCAGTCTATACCGACTTCAAGAGACCCAGTACTTC. Protein sequence: CASSLYRLQETQYF.

This clonotype appeared a few times. The chain combines TRBV29-1 with TRBJ1-4; 7 bases fit TRBD1. This CDR3 has 12 residues. Trimming cost V 3 bases and J 12 bases; bases outside gene matches: 7. Germline CDR1 is SQVTM and CDR2 is ANQGSEA. DNA of the CDR3: TGCAGCGTTGAGAACTCAGGGGGAGAACTGTTTTTT. Residues: CSVENSGGELFF. Variable domain in full (rest from reference TRBV29-1 and TRBJ1-4): SAVISQKPSRDICQRGTSLTIQCQVDSQVTMMFWYRQQPGQSLTLIATANQGSEATYESGFVIDKFPISRPNLTFSTLTVSNMSPEDSSIYLCSVENSGGELFFGSGTQLSVL.

The rearrangement uses TRBV2 and TRBJ2-5; possibly TRBD2 for D (5 bases). V was trimmed by 6 bases and J by 3 bases, leaving 8 bases between them. CDR3 length: 12 amino acids. Per germline, CDR1 SNHLY and CDR2 FYNNEI. The DNA for the CDR3 is TGTGCCAGCAGGGACTCGAAAGAGACCCAGTACTTC. Translation: CASRDSKETQYF. Full variable domain (rest looked up from reference TRBV2 and TRBJ2-5): EPEVTQTPSHQVTQMGQEVILRCVPISNHLYFYWYRQILGQKVEFLVSFYNNEISEKSEIFDDQFSVERPDGSNFTLKIRSTKLEDSAMYFCASRDSKETQYFGPGTRLLVL.

V and J are TRBV20-1 and TRBJ2-1; D could derive from TRBD1 or TRBD2 (5 bases each). Per germline, CDR1 DFQATT and CDR2 SNEGSKA (reference sequence). Trimming removed 7 bases at V and 2 bases at J, with 18 bases between. This CDR3 is 15 amino acids long. The CDR3 sequence: CSVVTGTETYNEQFF. In DNA form, the CDR3 reads TGCAGTGTAGTCACCGGGACGGAGACCTACAATGAGCAGTTCTTC.

The J gene is TRBJ2-7, the V gene TRBV19; the D gene could be TRBD1 or TRBD2 (5 bases each). Germline CDR1 reads LNHDA; CDR2 reads SQIVND (reference sequence). The CDR3 has 14 residues. Trimming took off 5 bases at V and 7 bases at J, with 18 bases between the two ends. The CDR3 DNA sequence: TGTGCCAGTAGTGGAGCGTTCAGGGACGAAGAGCAGTACTTC. Translating it yields CASSGAFRDEEQYF.